This is a list of T cell receptor beta chains from one sample in a study of blood T cells in healthy people across ages. In TCRdb, the 5' RACE reads were re-called with MiXCR into one record per CDR3 protein. In the table there are about 1.6 million distinct CDR3 sequences, about 31% of which are singletons. The sequenced sample was blood. Every receptor here comes from a woman in her 30s in good health. CDR3s include the opening cysteine and the closing phenylalanine or tryptophan. A D gene is named only where the DNA matches it firmly. The size field is filled for only some rows; it gives once, few, many or a size class.

D	V	J	size	length	DNA	CDR3
.	TRBV5-5	TRBJ2-5	.	14	TGTGCCAGCGGACTTGGTGCGGTCCAAGAGACCCAGTACTTC	CASGLGAVQETQYF
.	TRBV12-3/TRBV12-4	TRBJ2-5	.	15	TGTGCCAGCAGTTTAGCAACTACTAACCAAGAGACCCAGTACTTC	CASSLATTNQETQYF
.	TRBV6-2/TRBV6-3	TRBJ1-5	.	15	TGTGCCAGCAGTTACTCCTCCGGCGGCAATCAGCCCCAGCATTTT	CASSYSSGGNQPQHF
TRBD1	TRBV7-9	TRBJ2-3	few	15	TGTGCCAGCAGCCCCCGGGACAGGGCACAAGATACGCAGTATTTT	CASSPRDRAQDTQYF
.	TRBV11-1	TRBJ2-2	.	15	TGTGCCAGCAGCGCCTGGAGGGCCCTAACCGGGGAGCTGTTTTTT	CASSAWRALTGELFF
TRBD2	TRBV9	TRBJ2-7	.	16	TGTGCCAGCGGCGTAGATGGTCTAGCGGGAGGATGGGAGCAGTACTTC	CASGVDGLAGGWEQYF
TRBD1	TRBV29-1	TRBJ1-1	.	15	TGCAGCGTAGGACAGGGGGCAGCCATGAACACTGAAGCTTTCTTT	CSVGQGAAMNTEAFF
.	TRBV12-3/TRBV12-4	TRBJ2-7	.	16	TGTGCCAGCAGTTTCCCTCGGGGCGCGGGGTTCTACGAGCAGTACTTC	CASSFPRGAGFYEQYF
.	TRBV12-3/TRBV12-4	TRBJ2-3	.	16	TGTGCCAGCAGTTTACCCCGGTCACTCAGCACAGATGCGCAGTATTTT	CASSLPRSLSTDAQYF
.	TRBV27	TRBJ2-7	few	15	TGTGCCAGCAGTTTATACTCGGTAAGCTCCTACGAGCAGTACTTC	CASSLYSVSSYEQYF
.	TRBV2	TRBJ2-3	.	11	TGTGCCAGCGGGGTGTCAGATACGCAGTATTTT	CASGVSDTQYF
.	TRBV27	TRBJ2-3	.	13	TGTGCCAGCAGTTTAAGCAGGGGCGGTTGGCAGTATTTT	CASSLSRGGWQYF
TRBD1	TRBV7-9	TRBJ2-7	.	14	TGTGCCAGCAGCCGACAGGGGAATGGGAACGAGCAGTACTTC	CASSRQGNGNEQYF
TRBD2	TRBV20-1	TRBJ2-1	few	13	TGCAGTGCTGTTCAGGGACTAGCGAGAGAGCAGTTCTTC	CSAVQGLAREQFF
TRBD1	TRBV20-1	TRBJ1-2	few	14	TGCAGTGCTACCTGGACAGGGAGGGACTATGGCTACACCTTC	CSATWTGRDYGYTF
TRBD2	TRBV28	TRBJ2-3	few	18	TGTGCCAGCAGTTTGAGGGGACTAGCGGAAAATTGGGGAAATACGCAGTATTTT	CASSLRGLAENWGNTQYF
.	TRBV7-2	TRBJ1-2	.	13	TGTGCCAGCAGCGGCGGAGGCAAGGGGCTCTACACCTTC	CASSGGGKGLYTF
TRBD1	TRBV6-1	TRBJ1-6	.	15	TGTGCCAGCAGTGTCGGACAGGGTGTGCATTCACCCCTCCACTTT	CASSVGQGVHSPLHF
TRBD1	TRBV20-1	TRBJ1-6	few	15	TGCAGTGTTGGGGAGTTGGACAGGGGGTCTTCACCCCTCCACTTT	CSVGELDRGSSPLHF
.	TRBV9	TRBJ2-7	many	15	TGTGCCAGCAGCGTAGATGTCAATGGTATGGACGAGCAGTACTTC	CASSVDVNGMDEQYF
TRBD2	TRBV15	TRBJ2-5	few	15	TGTGCCACCAGCAGAGACCCCGTCCTAGCGGGGACTCAGTACTTC	CATSRDPVLAGTQYF
TRBD2	TRBV7-3	TRBJ2-3	.	15	TGTGCCGACAGCAATCCAATCGGGGGGACAGATACGCAGTATTTT	CADSNPIGGTDTQYF
.	TRBV29-1	TRBJ1-2	many	14	TGCAGCGTTGAAGACGAAGACCTTAACTATGGCTACACCTTC	CSVEDEDLNYGYTF
.	TRBV5-1	TRBJ1-1	.	13	TGTGCCAGCAGTTTAAGTACCGGCACTGAAGCTTTCTTT	CASSLSTGTEAFF
TRBD1	TRBV7-3	TRBJ2-1	.	16	TGTGCCAGCAGCTTAATGGGACAGGGCTCCTACAATGAGCAGTTCTTC	CASSLMGQGSYNEQFF
.	TRBV20-1	TRBJ1-5	few	15	TGCAGTGCTAGAGATGGAGGCCAGGTCGGTCAGCCCCAGCATTTT	CSARDGGQVGQPQHF
TRBD2	TRBV4-1	TRBJ2-1	many	15	TGCGCCAGCAGCCAAGCTAGCGGGAGGTACAATGAGCAGTTCTTC	CASSQASGRYNEQFF
.	TRBV5-4	TRBJ2-7	.	14	TGTGCCAGCAGCCTGGGGACGGCAGTCTACGAGCAGTACTTC	CASSLGTAVYEQYF
.	TRBV11-2	TRBJ1-6	many	14	TGTGCCAGCAGCTTGGGGCAGGATAATTCACCCCTCCACTTT	CASSLGQDNSPLHF
.	TRBV3-1	TRBJ2-3	many	15	TGTGCCAGCAGCGGCTCCGGGGGTCGCACAGATACGCAGTATTTT	CASSGSGGRTDTQYF
.	TRBV20-1	TRBJ1-5	few	14	TGCAGTGCCCTGAAGGGGTCTAGCAATCAGCCCCAGCATTTT	CSALKGSSNQPQHF
TRBD2	TRBV10-3	TRBJ2-3	many	16	TGTGCCATCAGTGCGCAGCGGGAGGCCTCGGCAGATACGCAGTATTTT	CAISAQREASADTQYF
.	TRBV15	TRBJ2-5	.	10	TGTGCCACAGGCGTTGAGACCCAGTACTTC	CATGVETQYF
.	TRBV4-1	TRBJ1-2	.	17	TGCGCCAGCAGCCAAGTCCGAGGGGATCTATCGCCCTATGGCTACACCTTC	CASSQVRGDLSPYGYTF
.	TRBV7-2	TRBJ1-2	few	16	TGTGCCAGCAGCTTAGGAGCCGAAATCCCTAACTATGGCTACACCTTC	CASSLGAEIPNYGYTF